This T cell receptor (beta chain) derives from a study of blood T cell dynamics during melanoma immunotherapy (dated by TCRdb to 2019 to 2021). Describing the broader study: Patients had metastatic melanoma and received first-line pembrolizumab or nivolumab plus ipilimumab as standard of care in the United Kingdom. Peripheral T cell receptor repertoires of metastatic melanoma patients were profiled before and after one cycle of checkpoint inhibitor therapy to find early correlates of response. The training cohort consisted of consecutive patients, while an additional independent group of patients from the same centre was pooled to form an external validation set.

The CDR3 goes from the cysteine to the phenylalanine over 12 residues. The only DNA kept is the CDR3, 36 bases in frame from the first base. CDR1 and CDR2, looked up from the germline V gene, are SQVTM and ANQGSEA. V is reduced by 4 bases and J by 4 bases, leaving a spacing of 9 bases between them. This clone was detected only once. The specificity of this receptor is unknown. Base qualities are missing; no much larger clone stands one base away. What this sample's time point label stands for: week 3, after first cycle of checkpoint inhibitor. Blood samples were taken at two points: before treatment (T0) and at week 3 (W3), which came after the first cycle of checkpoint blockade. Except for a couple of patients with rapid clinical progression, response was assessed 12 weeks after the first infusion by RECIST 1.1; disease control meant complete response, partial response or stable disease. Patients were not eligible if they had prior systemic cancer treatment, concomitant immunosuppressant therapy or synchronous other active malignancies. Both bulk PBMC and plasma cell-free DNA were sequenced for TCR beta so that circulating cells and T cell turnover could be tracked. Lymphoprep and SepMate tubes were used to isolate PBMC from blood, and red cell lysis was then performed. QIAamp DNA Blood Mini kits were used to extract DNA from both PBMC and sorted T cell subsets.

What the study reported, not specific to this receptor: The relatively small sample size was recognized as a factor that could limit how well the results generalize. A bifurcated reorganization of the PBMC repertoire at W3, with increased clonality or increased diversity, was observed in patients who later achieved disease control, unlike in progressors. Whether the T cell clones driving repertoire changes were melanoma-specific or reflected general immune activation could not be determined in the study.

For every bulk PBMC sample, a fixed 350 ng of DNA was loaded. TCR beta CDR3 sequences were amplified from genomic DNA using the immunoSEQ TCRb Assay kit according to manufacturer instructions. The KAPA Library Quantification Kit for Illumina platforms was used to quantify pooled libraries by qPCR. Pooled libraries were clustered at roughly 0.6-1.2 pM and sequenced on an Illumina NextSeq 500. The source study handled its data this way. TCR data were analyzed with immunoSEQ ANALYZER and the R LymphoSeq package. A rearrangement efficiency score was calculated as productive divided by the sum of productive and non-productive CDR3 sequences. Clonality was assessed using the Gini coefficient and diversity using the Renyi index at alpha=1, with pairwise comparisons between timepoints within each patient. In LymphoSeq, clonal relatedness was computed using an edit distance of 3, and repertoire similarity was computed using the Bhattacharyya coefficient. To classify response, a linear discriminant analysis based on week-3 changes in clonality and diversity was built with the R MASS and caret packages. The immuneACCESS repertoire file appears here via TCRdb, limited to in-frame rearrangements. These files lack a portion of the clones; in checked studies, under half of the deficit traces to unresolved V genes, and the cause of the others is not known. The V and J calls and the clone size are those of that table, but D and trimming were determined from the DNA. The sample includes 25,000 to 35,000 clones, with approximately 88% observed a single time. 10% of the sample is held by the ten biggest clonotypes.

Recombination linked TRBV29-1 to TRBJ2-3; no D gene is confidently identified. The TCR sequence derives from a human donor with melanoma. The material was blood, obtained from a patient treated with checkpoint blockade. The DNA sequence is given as TGCAGCGTTGTTCGTGAAGCAGATACGCAGTATTTT. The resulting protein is CSVVREADTQYF.